Below are 12 T cell receptor beta chains sequenced from a single sample in a study of blood T cells in healthy people across ages. It was with a sample-barcoded 5' primer and a J-beta primer mix that a second PCR of roughly 7 to 11 cycles was run. A single record per CDR3 protein comes from TCRdb applying MiXCR to the 5' RACE reads. The table includes approximately 600,000 distinct CDR3 sequences, 58% detected once. Input material: blood. Every receptor here comes from a man aged 60-69 years in good health.

The chain recombines TRBV20-1 with TRBJ2-5; 7 positions match TRBD2. V lost 1 base to trimming and J lost 1 base; unmatched junction nucleotides: 9. The CDR3 contains 16 residues. Germline CDR1 DFQATT, CDR2 SNEGSKA (reference sequence). CDR3 DNA: TGCAGTGCTAGAGGAAACCACGGGACTACCCAAGAGACCCAGTACTTC. It yields the protein CSARGNHGTTQETQYF.

The genes are TRBV18 and TRBJ1-1; D gene uncertain. The V end was cut by 5 bases, the J end by 1 base, with 2 bases between. The CDR3 consists of 11 residues. CDR1 and CDR2 from the germline V gene are KGHSH and LQKENI. CDR3 sequence reads: CASSGNTEAFF. As DNA, the CDR3 is TGTGCCAGCTCAGGGAACACTGAAGCTTTCTTT.

The genes are TRBV24-1 and TRBJ1-5; D remains ambiguous. CDR3 size: 16 residues. V was cut by 3 bases and J by 4 bases, with 15 bases left in between. Germline CDR1 and CDR2: KGHDR and SFDVKD. CDR3 coding DNA: TGTGCCACCAGTGATAGGCTTCACTCCGGTAATCAGCCCCAGCATTTT. As protein: CATSDRLHSGNQPQHF.

In its sample, this clonotype was seen once. V and J are TRBV12-3 or TRBV12-4 and TRBJ2-1; 7 positions match TRBD2. After removal of 5 bases from V and 5 bases from J, the junction contained 6 bases not matched to a gene. The CDR3 covers 14 residues. DNA of the CDR3: TGTGCCAGCAGTAGCTCGGGACTAAACAATGAGCAGTTCTTC. Its protein is CASSSSGLNNEQFF.

The rearrangement joins TRBV6-2 or TRBV6-3 to TRBJ1-5; D may be TRBD1 (5 bases). The V end lost 8 bases, the J end lost 2 bases, and 10 bases lay between the germline ends. The V gene's germline CDR1 is MNHEY and CDR2 SVGEGT. This CDR3 spans 13 amino acids. The CDR3 region is CASLRGGNQPQHF. CDR3 DNA sequence: TGTGCCAGCCTAAGGGGAGGCAATCAGCCCCAGCATTTT.

The chain combines TRBV3-1 with TRBJ2-5; D not certain. Germline assignment: CDR1 LGHDT and CDR2 YNNKEL (reference sequence). V was cut by 5 bases and J by 5 bases, with 12 bases left in between. The CDR3 loop spans 13 amino acids. CDR3 amino acids: CASSTRIGETQYF. In DNA, the CDR3 is TGTGCCAGCAGCACCCGGATTGGGGAGACCCAGTACTTC.

This clonotype was observed a handful of times. The chain couples TRBV2 to TRBJ2-5; TRBD2 aligns across 7 bases. The V and J ends lost 4 bases and 7 bases, in that order; junction bases with no gene match: 3. The CDR3 contains 12 residues. The germline V gene has CDR1 SNHLY and CDR2 FYNNEI. CDR3: CASSVSSGTQYF. CDR3 DNA: TGTGCCAGCAGTGTGTCTAGCGGGACCCAGTACTTC. Drawing the rest from reference TRBV2 and TRBJ2-5, the complete variable domain is EPEVTQTPSHQVTQMGQEVILRCVPISNHLYFYWYRQILGQKVEFLVSFYNNEISEKSEIFDDQFSVERPDGSNFTLKIRSTKLEDSAMYFCASSVSSGTQYFGPGTRLLVL.

The chain has TRBV9 and TRBJ2-1; D unclear. V was clipped by 0 bases and J by 6 bases, with 13 bases between them. The CDR3 has 15 amino acids. Germline V gene sequence: CDR1 SGDLS, CDR2 YYNGEE. The CDR3 protein is CASSVGARLGNEQFF. The CDR3 region has the DNA TGTGCCAGCAGCGTAGGGGCGAGGTTGGGCAATGAGCAGTTCTTC.

The rearrangement links TRBV12-3 or TRBV12-4 to TRBJ2-4, with D tentatively TRBD1 (6 bases). The J call is doubtful: the DNA matches TRBJ2-7 better. The CDR3 has 15 residues. CDR3 amino acids: CASSLDGRGIDEQYF. The CDR3 region has the DNA TGTGCCAGCAGTTTAGATGGCAGGGGTATCGACGAGCAGTACTTC.

This chain uses TRBV29-1 with TRBJ1-3, with 8 bases identical to TRBD1. The CDR3 spans 13 residues. The V and J ends lost 5 bases and 2 bases, in that order; junction bases with no gene match: 2. CDR1 is SQVTM, CDR2 ANQGSEA, per germline. The CDR3 reads CSVRTGTGNTIYF. As DNA, the CDR3 is TGCAGCGTTCGGACAGGGACTGGAAACACCATATATTTT.

The chain uses TRBV10-3 and TRBJ2-2; D is undetermined. Trimming pared 4 bases from V and 3 bases from J, leaving 9 bases between. The V gene's germline CDR1 is ENHRY and CDR2 SYGVKD. The CDR3 is 14 amino acids. The CDR3 DNA reads as TGTGCCATCAGTGTCGAGCCGCACACCGGGGAGCTGTTTTTT. This encodes CAISVEPHTGELFF.

The rearrangement uses TRBV6-1 and TRBJ2-7, with TRBD2 matching over 8 bases. Germline V gene data show CDR1 as MNHNS and CDR2 as SASEGT. The CDR3 contains 16 residues. With V trimmed by 1 base and J by 1 base, 6 bases remained unmatched. The CDR3 loop reads CASSEGWGGGSYEQYF. CDR3 in DNA: TGTGCCAGCAGTGAAGGATGGGGCGGGGGGTCCTACGAGCAGTACTTC.